A selection of T cell receptor beta chains follows, all from one sample in a study of control samples from healthy donors and cancer patients. Sequenced by immunoSEQ multiplex PCR; TCRdb stores in-frame clones only, minus some. Altogether tens of thousands of clones are present, around 90% being singletons, with the ten largest covering 14%. The material sequenced was blood. The receptor source for this set is a woman between 65 and 79 years old in good health. The CDR3 runs from the conserved cysteine through the conserved F or W. D genes are given only for firm matches. Size tells how often a clone was seen (once, few, many) or the class of an expanded clone, and some rows leave it out.

>TRBV5-1|TRBD1|.|TRBJ1-6
CASSSRDSSNSPLHF
TGCGCCAGCAGCTCCCGGGACAGCAGTAATTCACCCCTCCACTTT
>TRBV5-1|.|.|TRBJ1-6
CASRDKENSPLHF
TGCGCCAGCAGAGACAAGGAGAATTCACCCCTCCACTTT
>TRBV5-1|TRBD1|.|TRBJ1-4
CASSLAGQETLTNEKLFF
TGCGCCAGCAGCTTGGCCGGACAGGAGACTTTAACTAATGAAAAACTGTTTTTT
>TRBV7-8|.|.|TRBJ1-3
CASSLREDTIYF
TGTGCCAGCAGCTTAAGGGAGGACACCATATATTTT
>TRBV4-3|.|.|TRBJ1-2
CASSQEVFRTLPGYTF
TGCGCCAGCAGCCAAGAAGTTTTTCGGACCCTTCCTGGCTACACCTTC
>TRBV7-6|TRBD1|once|TRBJ1-1
CASSPNRGLSTEAFF
TGTGCCAGCAGCCCAAACAGGGGCTTGTCCACTGAAGCTTTCTTT
>TRBV20-1|.|.|TRBJ1-1
CSARAGTEAFF
TGCAGTGCCCGGGCTGGTACTGAAGCTTTCTTT
>TRBV5-4|.|.|TRBJ2-7
CASSPRLVSYEQHF
TGTGCCAGCAGCCCCCGATTGGTTTCCTACGAGCAGCACTTC
>TRBV25-1|TRBD1|once|TRBJ1-1
CASSGLPGQLNTEAFF
TGTGCCAGCAGTGGACTCCCGGGACAGCTAAACACTGAAGCTTTCTTT
>TRBV19|.|.|TRBJ1-5
CASRERLRLTGNQPQHF
TGTGCCAGTAGGGAGAGGTTGAGGCTTACGGGCAATCAGCCCCAGCATTTT
>TRBV10-2|TRBD2|.|TRBJ2-1
CASRGGELDEQFF
TGCGCCAGCAGGGGAGGGGAACTGGATGAGCAGTTCTTC
>TRBV7-9|TRBD1|.|TRBJ1-1
CAGQGLNTEAFF
TGTGCCGGACAGGGGTTGAACACTGAAGCTTTCTTT
>TRBV25-1|.|.|TRBJ1-2
CASSESKPGEHGYTF
TGTGCCAGCAGTGAATCTAAGCCAGGGGAACATGGCTACACCTTC
>TRBV19|.|.|TRBJ1-1
CASTVRAGVLTEAFF
TGTGCCAGTACCGTCAGGGCGGGGGTCCTTACTGAAGCTTTCTTT
>TRBV2|.|.|TRBJ1-4
CASSYGSNYEKLFF
TGTGCCAGCAGTTACGGCAGCAACTATGAAAAACTGTTTTTT
>TRBV20-1|.|.|TRBJ2-7
CSASEKYEQYF
TGCAGTGCTAGCGAGAAATACGAGCAGTACTTC
>TRBV7-2|.|.|TRBJ1-1
CASTPVATGVRAEAFF
TGTGCCAGCACCCCTGTGGCTACGGGAGTTCGGGCTGAAGCTTTCTTT
>TRBV5-4|.|.|TRBJ1-1
CASSLFLATEAFF
TGTGCCAGCAGCTTGTTCTTGGCCACTGAAGCTTTCTTT
>TRBV10-2|.|.|TRBJ1-2
CASSDRTGYGYTF
TGCGCCAGCAGTGATAGGACCGGATATGGCTACACCTTC
>TRBV3-1/TRBV3-2|.|.|TRBJ2-1
CASSQGGFF
TGTGCCAGCAGCCAAGGCGGATTCTTC
>TRBV2|.|once|TRBJ2-2
CASDRGNTGELFF
TGTGCCAGCGATAGAGGGAACACCGGGGAGCTGTTTTTT
>TRBV5-1|.|.|TRBJ1-2
CASSLDGGGYTF
TGCGCCAGCAGCTTGGACGGAGGCGGCTACACCTTC
>TRBV10-1|.|.|TRBJ2-1
CASSADRPDSYNEQFF
TGCGCCAGCAGCGCCGACAGACCCGACTCCTACAATGAGCAGTTCTTC
>TRBV29-1|.|once|TRBJ1-3
CSVAWTVSGNTIYF
TGCAGCGTTGCGTGGACCGTCTCTGGAAACACCATATATTTT
>TRBV2|TRBD2|.|TRBJ2-3
CASSDLAGTSTDTQYF
TGTGCCAGCAGTGACTTAGCGGGAACTAGCACAGATACGCAGTATTTT
>TRBV9|TRBD2|.|TRBJ2-3
CASSGLAANTDTQYF
TGTGCCAGCAGTGGACTAGCGGCAAACACAGATACGCAGTATTTT
>TRBV29-1|.|.|TRBJ2-3
CSVDYTDTQYF
TGCAGCGTTGACTACACAGATACGCAGTATTTT
>TRBV14|.|.|TRBJ1-5
CASSQGTGASNQPQHF
TGTGCCAGCAGCCAAGGTACCGGGGCTAGCAATCAGCCCCAGCATTTT
>TRBV3-1/TRBV3-2|.|.|TRBJ2-7
CASSQGGAQAGEQYF
TGTGCCAGCAGCCAAGGGGGTGCGCAGGCGGGTGAGCAGTACTTC
>TRBV5-5|.|.|TRBJ1-3
CASAQSMGNTIYF
TGTGCCAGCGCCCAGTCTATGGGAAACACCATATATTTT
>TRBV7-3|TRBD1|.|TRBJ2-5
CASSHGTGETQYF
TGTGCCAGCAGCCACGGGACAGGCGAGACCCAGTACTTC
>TRBV27|.|.|TRBJ1-6
CASRDRSPYSPLHF
TGTGCCAGTCGAGACAGGTCTCCGTATTCACCCCTCCACTTT
>TRBV3-1/TRBV3-2|.|.|TRBJ1-4
CASSPRGPNEKLFF
TGTGCCAGCAGCCCCCGGGGCCCGAATGAAAAACTGTTTTTT
>TRBV18|.|.|TRBJ1-1
CASSKDALPGTEAFF
TGTGCCAGCTCAAAGGACGCTCTCCCGGGGACTGAAGCTTTCTTT
>TRBV13|TRBD1|.|TRBJ2-1
CASSPGGRGDRNEQFF
TGTGCCAGCAGCCCAGGGGGCAGGGGGGACCGTAATGAGCAGTTCTTC
>TRBV6-4|.|.|TRBJ2-3
CASSPTGGGTTDTQYF
TGTGCCAGCAGCCCTACGGGCGGAGGGACCACAGATACGCAGTATTTT
>TRBV10-1|.|.|TRBJ1-1
CASRAQVNTEAFF
TGCGCCAGCAGGGCCCAGGTGAACACTGAAGCTTTCTTT
>TRBV7-8|.|.|TRBJ1-1
CASSQQGNTEAFF
TGTGCCAGCAGTCAACAGGGGAACACTGAAGCTTTCTTT
>TRBV4-1|TRBD1|.|TRBJ1-1
CASSHTPGQVNTEAFF
TGCGCCAGCAGCCATACGCCGGGACAGGTGAACACTGAAGCTTTCTTT
>TRBV4-2|.|.|TRBJ1-3
CASSQATGLGNTIYF
TGTGCCAGCAGCCAAGCGACAGGATTAGGAAACACCATATATTTT
>TRBV18|.|.|TRBJ1-5
CASSLSTGDLGQPQHF
TGTGCCAGCTCACTATCGACAGGTGACTTGGGTCAGCCCCAGCATTTT
>TRBV5-8|.|.|TRBJ1-4
CASSLPGSADEKLFF
TGTGCCAGCAGCTTGCCCGGGAGTGCCGATGAAAAACTGTTTTTT
>TRBV25-1|.|.|TRBJ1-2
CASSELPTASSGYTF
TGTGCCAGCAGTGAATTGCCCACCGCTAGTAGCGGCTACACCTTC
>TRBV12-3/TRBV12-4|TRBD1|.|TRBJ1-1
CASSQQGTEAFF
TGTGCCAGCAGTCAACAGGGGACTGAAGCTTTCTTT
>TRBV19|.|.|TRBJ1-1
CASSRDDSTNTEAFF
TGTGCCAGTAGTCGGGATGACAGTACGAACACTGAAGCTTTCTTT
>TRBV6-5|.|.|TRBJ1-2
CASRPDDSSYTF
TGTGCCAGCAGACCCGACGATTCCAGCTACACCTTC
>TRBV5-1|.|once|TRBJ1-1
CASGLQLGAEAFF
TGCGCCAGCGGCCTTCAGTTGGGAGCTGAAGCTTTCTTT
>TRBV7-9|TRBD1|.|TRBJ1-2
CASSLTGGDYGYTF
TGTGCCAGCAGCTTAACAGGGGGCGACTATGGCTACACCTTC
>TRBV19|.|.|TRBJ2-5
CASSDLGGGSVQETQYF
TGTGCCAGTAGCGACCTCGGGGGCGGATCGGTTCAAGAGACCCAGTACTTC